These 17 T cell receptor beta chains were all obtained from the same sample, sequenced in a study of blood T cell repertoires in COVID-19. Measured with immunoSEQ multiplex PCR; TCRdb has only the in-frame clones, and not every one. The table lists hundreds of thousands of clones, roughly 90% of them singletons. The specimen was peripheral blood. The receptor set was obtained from a man younger than 30 with COVID-19, enrolled during active disease.

V usage is TRBV5-1 and J usage is TRBJ2-1; D perhaps matches TRBD2 (5 bases). The CDR3 totals 15 residues. The ends were cut back, 4 bases at V and 6 bases at J, with 17 bases in the middle. Per germline, CDR1 SGHRS and CDR2 YFSETQ. The DNA of the CDR3 is TGCGCCAGCAGCCTCGACGGTGAGGAGGTCAATGAGCAGTTCTTC. It specifies CASSLDGEEVNEQFF.

The rearrangement joins TRBV7-3 to TRBJ2-5, with 7 bases fitting TRBD1. With 1 base clipped from V and 9 bases from J, the junction kept 5 bases outside the gene matches. Germline values: CDR1 SGHTA, CDR2 FQGTGA. This CDR3 comprises 13 residues. Here the CDR3 reads CASSLSAQGAQYF. Here the CDR3 DNA reads TGTGCCAGCAGCTTAAGTGCCCAGGGGGCCCAGTACTTC.

This chain connects TRBV6-5 to TRBJ1-6; 8 bases match TRBD1. CDR1 and CDR2 from the germline V gene are MNHEY and SVGAGI. The CDR3 sequence is 15 residues long. The V and J ends lost 5 bases and 4 bases, in that order; junction bases with no gene match: 4. Here the CDR3 reads CASSRTGSYNSPLHF. The DNA of the CDR3 is TGTGCCAGCAGTCGGACAGGGTCTTATAATTCACCCCTCCACTTT.

The V and J genes are TRBV10-3 and TRBJ2-7; TRBD2 agrees at 15 bases. Germline trimming cut 7 bases from V and 6 bases from J; bases unmatched to any gene: 7. This CDR3 has 15 residues. Per the germline V gene, CDR1 is ENHRY and CDR2 is SYGVKD. The CDR3 protein is CAITHGLAGGREQYF. The CDR3 nucleotides are TGTGCCATCACCCACGGACTAGCGGGGGGGCGCGAGCAGTACTTC.

This clone was observed a handful of times. The chain links TRBV2 to TRBJ1-5; D unclear. The CDR3 spans 13 residues. CDR1 SNHLY and CDR2 FYNNEI come from the germline V gene. The V end was cut by 6 bases, the J end by 0 bases, with 6 bases between. The CDR3 spells CASRQYSNQPQHF. CDR3 coding DNA: TGTGCCAGCAGACAGTATAGCAATCAGCCCCAGCATTTT.

The gene calls are TRBV19 and TRBJ2-7; D is undetermined. Trimming stripped 0 bases from V and 0 bases from J, with 6 bases between. Germline loops: CDR1 LNHDA, CDR2 SQIVND (reference sequence). This CDR3 is 14 amino acids long. CDR3 sequence (DNA): TGTGCCAGTAGTATAGATAGGAGCTCCTACGAGCAGTACTTC. Residues: CASSIDRSSYEQYF.

V gene TRBV12-5 combines with J gene TRBJ2-2; a weak D match, TRBD1 (6 bases). Germline V gives CDR1 LGHNT, CDR2 FRNRAP. V was trimmed by 0 bases and J by 5 bases, leaving 10 bases between them. This CDR3 spans 15 amino acids. DNA for the CDR3: TGTGCTAGTGGTTTGGTACAGGGTAGAACCGGGGAGCTGTTTTTT. Its protein is CASGLVQGRTGELFF.

V and J are TRBV10-3 and TRBJ2-4, with 7 bases fitting TRBD2. Per germline, CDR1 ENHRY and CDR2 SYGVKD. V was clipped by 9 bases and J by 8 bases; unmatched bases: 7. The CDR3 totals 12 residues. CDR3 loop: CAIGLDEDIQYF. The CDR3 DNA is TGTGCCATAGGACTAGACGAGGACATTCAGTACTTC.

A note on this clone: The same CDR3 is also encoded by other DNA sequences in this sample. The V and J genes are TRBV7-9 and TRBJ2-1, with a possible D match to TRBD1 (6 bases). V lost 0 bases and J 6 bases, leaving 6 bases between the germline ends. The CDR3 totals 13 residues. Germline-derived CDR1 and CDR2 are SEHNR and FQNEAQ (reference sequence). CDR3 sequence reads: CASSLAGGNEQFF. The CDR3 DNA is TGTGCCAGCAGCTTAGCAGGGGGCAATGAGCAGTTCTTC.

The chain couples TRBV5-1 to TRBJ2-2; D possibly corresponds to TRBD1 (5 bases). Germline CDR1 reads SGHRS; CDR2 reads YFSETQ. This CDR3 spans 16 amino acids. Between the trimmed V and J ends, which lost 4 bases and 3 bases, there was a span of 16 bases. The CDR3 protein is CASSTGGRVDTGELFF. The DNA for the CDR3 is TGCGCCAGCAGCACTGGCGGCAGGGTGGACACCGGGGAGCTGTTTTTT. Full variable domain (rest looked up from reference TRBV5-1 and TRBJ2-2): KAGVTQTPRYLIKTRGQQVTLSCSPISGHRSVSWYQQTPGQGLQFLFEYFSETQRNKGNFPGRFSGRQFSNSRSEMNVSTLELGDSALYLCASSTGGRVDTGELFFGEGSRLTVL.

This clone came up once. The rearrangement uses TRBV2 and TRBJ2-7; TRBD2 aligns across 9 bases. The V gene's germline CDR1 is SNHLY and CDR2 FYNNEI. The CDR3 is made up of 15 amino acids. V dropped 7 bases and J dropped 5; count of bases not matched to a gene: 12. The CDR3, as DNA: TGTGCCAGCACGGGACTAGCTAACCAAGCCCACGAGCAGTACTTC. Its protein is CASTGLANQAHEQYF.

This clone was recorded only once. The chain is built from TRBV11-2 and TRBJ1-1, with TRBD1 as a possible D gene (5 bases). Germline V lookup: CDR1 SGHAT, CDR2 FQNNGV. The V gene lost 1 base and the J gene lost 0 bases, with 9 bases spanning the gap. The CDR3 consists of 15 residues. DNA for the CDR3: TGTGCCAGCAGCTTAGGGGGCAACATGAACACTGAAGCTTTCTTT. Translated, it gives CASSLGGNMNTEAFF.

A word on this clone: Mismatch with germline at one junction end may stem from a read error. The chain combines TRBV9 with TRBJ2-7, with 7 bases identical to TRBD1. The CDR3 has 15 residues. Germline lookup yields CDR1 SGDLS and CDR2 YYNGEE. CDR3 loop: CASSVAMTGMYGQYF. CDR3 DNA: TGTGCCAGCAGCGTAGCCATGACAGGGATGTACGGGCAGTACTTC.

In DNA, the CDR3 is TGCAGTGCTACTCCTGAAGAGACCCAGTACTTC. Encoded protein: CSATPEETQYF. The genes are TRBV20-1 and TRBJ2-5; D remains ambiguous. This CDR3 comprises 11 residues. The V and J ends lost 4 bases and 3 bases respectively, with 6 bases between them. Germline loops: CDR1 DFQATT, CDR2 SNEGSKA (reference sequence).

The rearrangement joins TRBV3-1 (or the pseudogene TRBV3-2) to TRBJ2-5; TRBD1 aligns across 9 bases. The junction had 5 bases not matched to a gene; V was cut back by 3 bases and J by 0 bases. This CDR3 has 16 amino acids. The germline V gene has CDR1 LGHDT and CDR2 YNNKEL (reference sequence). CDR3 sequence (DNA): TGTGCCAGCAGCCATGGGACAGGGAAGGACCAAGAGACCCAGTACTTC. This gives the protein CASSHGTGKDQETQYF.

This clone appeared a single time. The J gene is TRBJ2-7, the V gene TRBV7-6; 14 bases agree with TRBD2. Per germline, CDR1 SGHVS and CDR2 FNYEAQ. CDR3 length: 16 residues. Unmatched junction bases numbered 4, after V lost 1 base and J lost 5 bases. This CDR3 is CASSLVGLAGAHEQYF. Written as DNA, the CDR3 is TGTGCCAGCAGCTTAGTGGGACTAGCGGGAGCCCACGAGCAGTACTTC.

The V gene is TRBV18, the J gene TRBJ2-5, with D unresolved. Germline values: CDR1 KGHSH, CDR2 LQKENI. With 1 base removed from V and 5 bases from J, the gap between germline ends came to 14 bases. This CDR3 is 15 amino acids long. In nucleotides, the CDR3 is TGTGCCAGCTCACCACTGCCGGTGACGAGGGAGACCCAGTACTTC. Its protein is CASSPLPVTRETQYF.